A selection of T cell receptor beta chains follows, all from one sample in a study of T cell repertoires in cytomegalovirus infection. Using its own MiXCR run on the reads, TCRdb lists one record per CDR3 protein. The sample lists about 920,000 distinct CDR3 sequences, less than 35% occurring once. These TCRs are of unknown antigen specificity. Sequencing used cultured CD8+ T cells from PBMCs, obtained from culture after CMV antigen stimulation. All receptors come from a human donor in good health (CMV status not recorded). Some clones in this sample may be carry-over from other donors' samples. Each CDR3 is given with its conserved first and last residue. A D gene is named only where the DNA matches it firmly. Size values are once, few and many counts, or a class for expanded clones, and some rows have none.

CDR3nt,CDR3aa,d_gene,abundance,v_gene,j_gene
TGTGCCAGTAGTATACAGCGGGGGCCTTACAATGAGCAGTTCTTC,CASSIQRGPYNEQFF,TRBD2,-,TRBV19,TRBJ2-1
TGTGCCAGTAGTATAGTCGTTTTGAACACTGAAGCTTTCTTT,CASSIVVLNTEAFF,-,few,TRBV19,TRBJ1-1
TGTGCCAGCAGCCCCCACCCCCGAGGGGCTCCCCCAACGGCTTTCTTT,CASSPHPRGAPPTAFF,-,many,TRBV11-1,TRBJ1-1
TGCAGCGTTGAGACCCCGCGGAACCCCTATGGCTACACCTTC,CSVETPRNPYGYTF,-,few,TRBV29-1,TRBJ1-2
TGTGCCAGCAGCTCTAACAGGGGGACTGCATCGGATTCACCCCTCCACTTT,CASSSNRGTASDSPLHF,TRBD1,many,TRBV7-9,TRBJ1-6
TGTGCCAGCAGCTTAGCGCCCCCCCTTGCCGGGGGTTCATACAATGAGCAGTTCTTC,CASSLAPPLAGGSYNEQFF,-,-,TRBV7-2,TRBJ2-1
TGTGCCAGCATAAGACAGGGCCAAGAGACCCAGTACTTC,CASIRQGQETQYF,TRBD1,few,TRBV6-1,TRBJ2-5
TGTGCCAGCAATACAGGGGGAAACACCGGGGAGCTGTTTTTT,CASNTGGNTGELFF,TRBD1,-,TRBV13,TRBJ2-2
TGTGCCAGCCGCCGACCCACTAGTTATACGCAGTATTTT,CASRRPTSYTQYF,-,-,TRBV7-3,TRBJ2-3
TGCAGCGTTGAAAAAGCCGGGGCAGGTGGCTACACCTTC,CSVEKAGAGGYTF,-,-,TRBV29-1,TRBJ1-2
TGTGCCAGCAGCCAAGATAACACCGGGGAGCTGTTTTTT,CASSQDNTGELFF,-,many,TRBV11-2,TRBJ2-2
TGCGCCAGCAGCCAAGCACGGGGGCGACGCTACACCTTC,CASSQARGRRYTF,-,few,TRBV4-1,TRBJ1-2
TGTGCCAGCAGTCCGGACCCAGGGGAATACGAGCAGTACTTC,CASSPDPGEYEQYF,-,-,TRBV27,TRBJ2-7
TGTGCCAGCAGCTCCCTAGACAGGGGGGGCACCTTC,CASSSLDRGGTF,TRBD1,few,TRBV7-9,TRBJ1-2
TGCAGTGCTAGAGATATGGGCTGGCGGGGGGCCGACAATGAGCAGTTCTTC,CSARDMGWRGADNEQFF,TRBD2,once,TRBV20-1,TRBJ2-1
TGTGCCAGCAGCTTTTCACTCCTGAGCCCGGATACGCAGTATTTT,CASSFSLLSPDTQYF,-,many,TRBV7-2,TRBJ2-3
TGCGCCAGCAGCCAAGATGCGGACGGGGAGCTGTTTTTT,CASSQDADGELFF,-,few,TRBV4-1,TRBJ2-2
TGCGCCAGCAGCCAAGGTGGGACAGACTATGGCTACACCTTC,CASSQGGTDYGYTF,TRBD1,few,TRBV4-1,TRBJ1-2
TGTGCTAGTGGTTTCTCCACCGGGACAGGGGACACTGAAGCTTTCTTT,CASGFSTGTGDTEAFF,TRBD1,-,TRBV12-5,TRBJ1-1
TGCGCCAGCAGCCAAGATAACGTACAGCCCACAGATACGCAGTATTTT,CASSQDNVQPTDTQYF,-,-,TRBV4-3,TRBJ2-3
TGTGCCAGCAGCTTAGATCTAGCGGGGGGGGCCTACAATGAGCAGTTCTTC,CASSLDLAGGAYNEQFF,TRBD2,many,TRBV7-6,TRBJ2-1
TGTGCCAGCAGCTTAGCGAACAGGGGCTCCGGGGAGCTGTTTTTT,CASSLANRGSGELFF,TRBD1,few,TRBV7-8,TRBJ2-2
TGTGCCAGCAGTGAAGGGATACAGGGCTCTGGAAACACCATATATTTT,CASSEGIQGSGNTIYF,-,-,TRBV6-1,TRBJ1-3
TGTGCCAGCAGTTACGGGGTGGCAGACGGAAACACCATATATTTT,CASSYGVADGNTIYF,-,few,TRBV6-5,TRBJ1-3
TGTGCCAGCAGCCAAGATTTCAGCAGAGACAGGGGAACGCCCTACAATGAGCAGTTCTTC,CASSQDFSRDRGTPYNEQFF,TRBD1,-,TRBV4-2,TRBJ2-1
TGTGCCAGCAGCTTAGAGGAGGGCACCGGGGAGCTGTTTTTT,CASSLEEGTGELFF,-,few,TRBV7-8,TRBJ2-2
TGTGCCAGCAGCATCAACCCTGGGGGCCGTCCCTATGGCTACACCTTC,CASSINPGGRPYGYTF,-,-,TRBV7-6,TRBJ1-2
TGTGCCAGCAGCCGACAGGGAGTCACTGAAGCTTTCTTT,CASSRQGVTEAFF,TRBD1,-,TRBV12-3/TRBV12-4,TRBJ1-1
TGTGCCAGTAGTATAGGGGGGCTGAAGCCCCAGCATTTT,CASSIGGLKPQHF,-,-,TRBV19,TRBJ1-5
TGTGCCAGCAGCCAAGGTGGGACAGGGGGAGAAGCTTTCTTT,CASSQGGTGGEAFF,TRBD1,once,TRBV4-2,TRBJ1-1
TGTGCCAGCAGCTCCAGCTCTGGAAACACCATATATTTT,CASSSSSGNTIYF,-,many,TRBV7-6,TRBJ1-3
TGTGCCAGCAGCTTGTTAGACAGGGAAGCGGATCAGCCCCAGCATTTT,CASSLLDREADQPQHF,TRBD1,-,TRBV5-6,TRBJ1-5
TGTGCCAGCAGCCCGACTGGACCCCTCGATGAGCAGTTCTTC,CASSPTGPLDEQFF,-,few,TRBV5-4,TRBJ2-1
TGTGCCAGCAGCGGGATCACCGGGGAGCTGTTTTTT,CASSGITGELFF,-,-,TRBV9,TRBJ2-2
TGTGCCAGTAGTACCCGACCCCCGCCCTACAATGAGCAGTTCTTC,CASSTRPPPYNEQFF,-,-,TRBV19,TRBJ2-1
TGTGCCAGTAGCCATAGCGTGTTACGGACAAATGGTGAGCAGTTCTTC,CASSHSVLRTNGEQFF,-,-,TRBV19,TRBJ2-1
TGTGCCAGCAGCTTGGGGGTAGCGGGGGGGGCTCTCTACAATGAGCAGTTCTTC,CASSLGVAGGALYNEQFF,TRBD2,many,TRBV7-6,TRBJ2-1
TGTGCCAGCAGCCTATCTAGCGGGGGGGCCGGAGATACGCAGTATTTT,CASSLSSGGAGDTQYF,TRBD2,-,TRBV12-3/TRBV12-4,TRBJ2-3